The present T cell receptor (beta chain) was sequenced within a study of regulatory T cells. Whole-study findings and limits: Patient repertoires had restricted TRB V-J pairs and skewed V and J usage, most in Tregs. In CD3G-deficient patients, conventional CD4+ T cells were enriched for hydrophobic CDR3 residues at positions 6 and 7.

The CDR3 is made up of 15 amino acids. V shed 7 bases, J shed 3 bases, and the junction held 11 bases outside the gene matches. Germline-derived CDR1 and CDR2 are MNHNS and SASEGT. Autoimmunity was present in every CD3G-deficient patient, worse in two. Patients, 2 to 39 years old, had expanded memory T-cell proportions. Sorting split CD4+ cells into CD25-high CD127-low Tregs and CD25-low CD127-high conventional T cells. To note about this clone: Its antigen is unidentified.

Amplification used 52 TRBV primers and 13 TRBJ primers. Profiled with immunoSEQ multiplex PCR; TCRdb holds only in-frame clones, not every one. Of about 35,000 clones listed, approximately 90% are singletons. The TCR sequence derives from a young adult with CD3G deficiency. The chain links TRBV6-1 to TRBJ2-7, with TRBD2 matching 8 bases. Sample: conventional CD4+ T cells sorted from blood. CDR3 sequence: CASTPGGGSFYEQYF. The CDR3, as DNA: TGTGCCAGCACCCCGGGGGGGGGCAGCTTCTACGAGCAGTACTTC.